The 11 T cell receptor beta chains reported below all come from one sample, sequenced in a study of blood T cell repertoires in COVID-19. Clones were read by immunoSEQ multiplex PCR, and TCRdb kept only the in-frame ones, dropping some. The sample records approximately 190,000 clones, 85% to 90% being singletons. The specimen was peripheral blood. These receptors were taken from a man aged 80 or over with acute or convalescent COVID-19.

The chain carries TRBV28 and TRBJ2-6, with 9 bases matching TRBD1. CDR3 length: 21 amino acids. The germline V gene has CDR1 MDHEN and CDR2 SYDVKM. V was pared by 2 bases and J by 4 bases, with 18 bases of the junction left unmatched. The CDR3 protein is CASSLRLGLGTGSTGANVLTF. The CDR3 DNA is TGTGCCAGCAGTTTAAGGCTCGGTCTGGGGACAGGGTCTACCGGGGCCAACGTCCTGACTTTC.

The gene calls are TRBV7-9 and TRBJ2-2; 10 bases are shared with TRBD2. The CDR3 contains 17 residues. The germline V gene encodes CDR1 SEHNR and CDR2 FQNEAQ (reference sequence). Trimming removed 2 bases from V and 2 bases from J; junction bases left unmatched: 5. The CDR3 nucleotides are TGTGCCAGCAGCTTAATTCCTAGCGGGAGAAACACCGGGGAGCTGTTTTTT. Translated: CASSLIPSGRNTGELFF. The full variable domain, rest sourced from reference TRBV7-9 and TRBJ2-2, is DTGVSQNPRHKITKRGQNVTFRCDPISEHNRLYWYRQTLGQGPEFLTYFQNEAQLEKSRLLSDRFSAERPKGSFSTLEIQRTEQGDSAMYLCASSLIPSGRNTGELFFGEGSRLTVL.

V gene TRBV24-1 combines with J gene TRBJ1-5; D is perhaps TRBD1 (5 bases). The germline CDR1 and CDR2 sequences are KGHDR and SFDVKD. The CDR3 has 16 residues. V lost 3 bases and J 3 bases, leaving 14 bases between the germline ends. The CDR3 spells CATSDRGRAFNQPQHF. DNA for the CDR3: TGTGCCACCAGTGATCGCGGCAGGGCTTTCAATCAGCCCCAGCATTTT.

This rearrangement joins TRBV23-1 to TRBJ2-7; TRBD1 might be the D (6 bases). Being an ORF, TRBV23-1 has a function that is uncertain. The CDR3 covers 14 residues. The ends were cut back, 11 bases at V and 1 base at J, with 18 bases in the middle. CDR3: CAGSPGHSSYEQYV. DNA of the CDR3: TGCGCCGGATCCCCGGGACATTCTTCCTACGAGCAGTACGTC.

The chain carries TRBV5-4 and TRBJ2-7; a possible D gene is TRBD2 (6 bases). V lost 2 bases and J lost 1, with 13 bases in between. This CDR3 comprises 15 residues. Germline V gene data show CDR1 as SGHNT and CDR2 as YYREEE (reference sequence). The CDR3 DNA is TGTGCCAGCAGCTTAGGAGGGGCGAAATCCTACGAGCAGTACTTC. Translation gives CASSLGGAKSYEQYF. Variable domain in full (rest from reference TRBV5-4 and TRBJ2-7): ETGVTQSPTHLIKTRGQQVTLRCSSQSGHNTVSWYQQALGQGPQFIFQYYREEENGRGNFPPRFSGLQFPNYSSELNVNALELDDSALYLCASSLGGAKSYEQYFGPGTRLTVT.

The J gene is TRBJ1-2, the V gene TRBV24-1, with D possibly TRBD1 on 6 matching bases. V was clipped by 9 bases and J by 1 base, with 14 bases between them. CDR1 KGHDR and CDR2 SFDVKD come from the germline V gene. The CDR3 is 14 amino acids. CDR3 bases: TGTGCCACCGCGGAGACAGGAAATAACTATGGCTACACCTTC. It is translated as CATAETGNNYGYTF.

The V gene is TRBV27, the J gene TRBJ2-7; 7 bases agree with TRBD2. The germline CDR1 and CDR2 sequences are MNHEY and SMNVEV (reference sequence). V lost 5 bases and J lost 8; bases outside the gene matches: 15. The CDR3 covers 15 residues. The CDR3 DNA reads TGTGCCAGCAGTCGCGCAGGACTAGAAATTTACCAGCAGTACTTC. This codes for CASSRAGLEIYQQYF.

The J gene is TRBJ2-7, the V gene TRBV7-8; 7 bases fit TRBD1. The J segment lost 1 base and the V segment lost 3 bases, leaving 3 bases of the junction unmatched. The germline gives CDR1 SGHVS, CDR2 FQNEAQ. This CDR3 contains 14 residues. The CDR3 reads CASSLYRGSYEQYF. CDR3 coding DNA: TGTGCCAGCAGCTTGTACAGGGGTTCCTACGAGCAGTACTTC.

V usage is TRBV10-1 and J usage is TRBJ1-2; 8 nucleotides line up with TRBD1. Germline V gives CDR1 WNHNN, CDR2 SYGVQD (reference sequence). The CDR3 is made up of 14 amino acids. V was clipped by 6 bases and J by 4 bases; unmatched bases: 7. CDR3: CASSPGQVPYGYTF. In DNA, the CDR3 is TGCGCCAGCAGCCCGGGACAGGTCCCCTATGGCTACACCTTC.

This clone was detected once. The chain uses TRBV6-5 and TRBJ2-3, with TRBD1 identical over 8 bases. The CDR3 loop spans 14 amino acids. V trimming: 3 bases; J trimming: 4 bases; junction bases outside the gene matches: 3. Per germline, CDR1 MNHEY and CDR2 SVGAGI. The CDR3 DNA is TGTGCCAGCAGTTATCAGGGGGCGGCAGATACGCAGTATTTT. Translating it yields CASSYQGAADTQYF.

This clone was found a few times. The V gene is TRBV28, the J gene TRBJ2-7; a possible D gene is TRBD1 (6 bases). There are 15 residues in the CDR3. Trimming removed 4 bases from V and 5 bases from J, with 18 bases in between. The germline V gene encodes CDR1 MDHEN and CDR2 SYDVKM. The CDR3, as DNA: TGTGCCAGCAGTTCTTCCTGGGGCAGGGGCAACGAGCAGTACTTC. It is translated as CASSSSWGRGNEQYF.